A single sample gave rise to the 19 T cell receptor beta chains below, sequenced in a study of blood T cell repertoires in COVID-19. The assay was immunoSEQ multiplex PCR, and TCRdb's table has in-frame clones only and misses some. The sample records 250,000 or so clones, around 80% being singletons. The sequencing sample was made of peripheral blood. Receptors originate from a woman at least 80 years old with acute or convalescent COVID-19.

The chain carries TRBV6-2 or TRBV6-3 and TRBJ2-1; 11 nucleotides line up with TRBD2. This CDR3 is built from 15 residues. Germline V gene lookup returns CDR1 MNHEY and CDR2 SVGEGT. After removal of 4 bases from V and 9 bases from J, the junction contained 8 bases not matched to a gene. CDR3 DNA sequence: TGTGCCAGCAGTTCCCGACTAGCGGGACTCGGTGAGCAGTTCTTC. This gives the protein CASSSRLAGLGEQFF.

The chain employs TRBV6-5 and TRBJ1-2; 8 bases are shared with TRBD1. The length of the CDR3 is 15 residues. The germline V gene has CDR1 MNHEY and CDR2 SVGAGI. V lost 6 bases to trimming and J lost 4 bases; unmatched junction nucleotides: 10. Written as DNA, the CDR3 is TGTGCCAGCAGCGTTCAGGGGGCGCAAAGCTATGGCTACACCTTC. Protein sequence: CASSVQGAQSYGYTF.

The V call is TRBV3-1 (or the pseudogene TRBV3-2), the J call TRBJ2-3, with 11 bases identical to TRBD2. The CDR3 has 15 residues. Losses at the gene ends were 1 base for V and 4 bases for J; bases not matched to a gene: 1. The germline CDR1 and CDR2 sequences are LGHDT and YNNKEL (reference sequence). The CDR3: CASSQGLAGSDTQYF. Here the CDR3 DNA reads TGTGCCAGCAGCCAAGGACTAGCGGGATCAGATACGCAGTATTTT.

The V and J genes are TRBV4-2 and TRBJ2-1; 10 bases line up with TRBD2. Trimming cost V 4 bases and J 6 bases; bases outside gene matches: 6. Germline CDR1 and CDR2: LGHNA and YNFKEQ. The CDR3 length is 15 residues. The chain's CDR3 is CASSPAAGGTNEQFF. The CDR3 DNA reads as TGTGCCAGCAGCCCAGCAGCGGGAGGGACCAATGAGCAGTTCTTC.

This clone was detected a few times. This chain uses TRBV28 with TRBJ2-5, with D perhaps TRBD2 (6 bases). Germline V CDR1 and CDR2: MDHEN, SYDVKM. The CDR3 runs to 16 residues. V gave up 3 bases and J gave up 8 bases, with 22 bases separating them. Here the CDR3 reads CASSFVGSGVMGTQYF. CDR3 DNA: TGTGCCAGCAGTTTCGTCGGCTCGGGGGTGATGGGTACCCAGTACTTC. The variable domain in full, with the rest retrieved from reference TRBV28 and TRBJ2-5, is DVKVTQSSRYLVKRTGEKVFLECVQDMDHENMFWYRQDPGLGLRLIYFSYDVKMKEKGDIPEGYSVSREKKERFSLILESASTNQTSMYLCASSFVGSGVMGTQYFGPGTRLLVL.

The rearrangement links TRBV7-8 to TRBJ2-1, with TRBD2 matching 7 bases. CDR3 size: 16 residues. Germline lookup yields CDR1 SGHVS and CDR2 FQNEAQ. J was trimmed by 7 bases and V by 0 bases; bases with no gene match: 9. The CDR3, as DNA: TGTGCCAGCAGCTTAGCTAGCGGGTCCGCCAAGAATGAGCAGTTCTTC. Translated: CASSLASGSAKNEQFF.

The chain couples TRBV4-3 to TRBJ2-4; 9 bases align to TRBD1. Losses at the gene ends were 6 bases for V and 0 bases for J; bases not matched to a gene: 15. Germline V gives CDR1 LGHNA, CDR2 YSLEER. The CDR3 totals 19 residues. Written as DNA, the CDR3 is TGCGCCAGCAGTCTAGAGAGAGGACAGGGGAAACTAGCCAAAAACATTCAGTACTTC. Its translation: CASSLERGQGKLAKNIQYF.

In the case of this clone: Additional DNA sequences in this sample encode the identical CDR3. The chain carries TRBV7-2 and TRBJ1-4; D call uncertain. This CDR3 region has 16 residues. Germline V gene sequence: CDR1 SGHTA, CDR2 FQGNSA. Trimming pared 0 bases from V and 0 bases from J, leaving 8 bases between. Here the CDR3 reads CASSLAAGTTNEKLFF. The CDR3 DNA reads TGTGCCAGCAGCTTAGCTGCCGGTACAACTAATGAAAAACTGTTTTTT.

The gene calls are TRBV11-2 and TRBJ1-2; no definite D call. CDR3 size: 11 residues. CDR1 and CDR2 from the germline V gene are SGHAT and FQNNGV. Trimming shortened V by 10 bases and J by 2 bases, and 8 bases separated the two germline ends. In DNA, the CDR3 is TGTGCCACCCGGTGGAACTATGGCTACACCTTC. Its translation: CATRWNYGYTF.

The chain couples TRBV7-9 to TRBJ1-2, with a possible D match to TRBD1 (5 bases). The CDR3 runs 14 residues. The germline gives CDR1 SEHNR, CDR2 FQNEAQ (reference sequence). V lost 5 bases and J lost 4, with 14 bases in between. The CDR3 here is CASSPGGGTYGYTF. The CDR3 DNA reads TGTGCCAGCAGCCCCGGTGGGGGGACCTATGGCTACACCTTC.

The V call is TRBV4-3, the J call TRBJ1-1; D ambiguous. The CDR3 length is 15 residues. The germline V and J ends were trimmed by 0 bases and 11 bases, with 19 bases remaining between them. Germline V gene sequence: CDR1 LGHNA, CDR2 YSLEER. The CDR3 coding sequence is TGCGCCAGCAGCCAAGAGACTGGACGCGAGGACTTGGCTTTCTTT. Translated: CASSQETGREDLAFF.

The rearrangement uses TRBV7-2 and TRBJ2-1; 14 bases map to TRBD2. Germline V gives CDR1 SGHTA, CDR2 FQGNSA. This CDR3 region has 17 residues. Trimming at V came to 0 bases and at J to 10 bases, leaving 8 bases not matched to a gene. CDR3 nucleotide sequence: TGTGCCAGCAGCTTAGCGCCTGGGACTAGCGGGAGAGGGGAGCAGTTCTTC. This encodes CASSLAPGTSGRGEQFF.

This chain connects TRBV7-2 to TRBJ2-1; 7 bases are shared with TRBD1. Trimming at V came to 5 bases and at J to 10 bases, leaving 11 bases not matched to a gene. Germline V gene data show CDR1 as SGHTA and CDR2 as FQGNSA. The CDR3 loop spans 14 amino acids. DNA for the CDR3: TGTGCCAGCAGCCAACCGGCAGGGGGTTGGGAGCAGTTCTTC. It encodes CASSQPAGGWEQFF.

The gene calls are TRBV19 and TRBJ2-1; the D gene is possibly TRBD2 (6 bases). Germline-derived CDR1 and CDR2 are LNHDA and SQIVND (reference sequence). Between the trimmed V and J ends, which lost 0 bases and 7 bases, there was a span of 10 bases. The CDR3 spans 14 residues. CDR3 region: CASSIELAGNEQFF. The DNA for the CDR3 is TGTGCCAGTAGTATAGAACTAGCTGGTAATGAGCAGTTCTTC.

The chain recombines TRBV6-2 or TRBV6-3 with TRBJ2-7, with D perhaps TRBD2 (5 bases). The CDR3 loop spans 15 amino acids. V lost 4 bases to trimming and J lost 2 bases, with 15 bases between them. The V gene's germline CDR1 is MNHEY and CDR2 SVGEGT. CDR3 in amino acids: CASSSPPAGTYEQYF. As DNA, the CDR3 is TGTGCCAGCAGTTCCCCCCCGGCGGGTACCTACGAGCAGTACTTC.

V gene TRBV4-1 combines with J gene TRBJ2-7; TRBD2 matches at 13 bases. Trimming at V came to 3 bases and at J to 5 bases, leaving 4 bases not matched to a gene. Germline V gives CDR1 MGHRA, CDR2 YSYEKL. The CDR3 has 15 amino acids. This CDR3 is CASSHTSGGANEQYF. The CDR3 region has the DNA TGCGCCAGCAGCCACACTAGCGGGGGGGCCAACGAGCAGTACTTC.

The chain joins TRBV6-5 to TRBJ1-1; D gene ambiguous. Germline CDR1 MNHEY, CDR2 SVGAGI. Trimming stripped 7 bases from V and 1 base from J, with 13 bases between. CDR3 length equals 14 residues. The CDR3 loop is CASNSPHKNTEAFF. The CDR3 nucleotides read TGTGCCAGCAATTCCCCGCACAAGAACACTGAAGCTTTCTTT.

The chain combines TRBV28 with TRBJ2-3, with 10 bases lining up with TRBD2. Germline V gene data show CDR1 as MDHEN and CDR2 as SYDVKM. With 5 bases clipped from V and 4 bases from J, the junction kept 3 bases outside the gene matches. This CDR3 has 14 residues. CDR3 in DNA: TGTGCCAGCAGTGCCGGGACTAGCGCAGATACGCAGTATTTT. It yields the protein CASSAGTSADTQYF.

CDR3: CASSPLGTGGSYNEQFF. CDR3 nucleotide sequence: TGTGCCAGCTCACCACTCGGGACAGGGGGATCCTACAATGAGCAGTTCTTC. V and J are TRBV18 and TRBJ2-1; 11 bases line up with TRBD1. CDR1 is KGHSH, CDR2 LQKENI, per germline. J gave up 1 base and V 1 base, and 3 bases lay outside the gene matches. This CDR3 spans 17 amino acids.